This TCR beta chain emerged from a study of molecular identifiers for immune sequencing clone quantification. Study overall: Replicates involved a five-way split of RNA from around 20,000 or 99,000 naive CD8 cells, with sequencing of four. General observations from the study: Underestimated sizes of highly expanded clones could result from identical TCR molecules that share a barcode. Clonotypes surpassing 20 RNA copies contained over 99% of effector molecules, versus under 1% in naive cells.

This clonotype has a count of ten or more. Its antigen remains unknown. CDR3 length: 13 amino acids. V was pared by 0 bases and J by 6 bases, with 11 bases between. CDR1 and CDR2 from the germline V gene are GTSNPN and SVGIG (reference sequence). In preparing bulk TCR libraries, previously described methods and listed TCR primers were used. TCRdb re-called the PCR reads with MiXCR, one entry per CDR3 protein. There are roughly 320,000 distinct CDR3 sequences in the sample; roughly 24% occur only once, and around 0.76% lies in the top ten. Input material: naive CD8+ T cells from blood, with Jurkat cell RNA spiked in. Subset specified: FACS-sorted CD8+CD4-CCR7+CD45RA+ naive T cells. This chain uses TRBV30 with TRBJ1-1; possibly TRBD1 for D (6 bases). The receptor comes from a human donor in good health. Some libraries in this study had Jurkat cell RNA spiked in. The CDR3 spells CAWSVSGGAEAFF. DNA of the CDR3: TGTGCCTGGAGTGTATCGGGGGGCGCTGAAGCTTTCTTT.